These 10 T cell receptor beta chains were all obtained from the same sample, sequenced in a study of shared clonotypes between healthy human individuals. Using immunoSEQ multiplex PCR, the repertoire was profiled, and TCRdb retains in-frame clones only, with some absent. The repertoire holds about 1.1 million clones, with roughly 77% as singletons. Sequences were obtained from memory CD4+ T cells from PBMCs. Documented subset: CD45RA-negative fraction. The receptors were sampled from a man between 18 and 35 years old in good health. Some clones in this sample may be carry-over from other donors' samples.

This chain uses TRBV7-6 with TRBJ2-1, with 7 bases lining up with TRBD2. Germline V gene sequence: CDR1 SGHVS, CDR2 FNYEAQ. Losses at the gene ends were 5 bases for V and 5 bases for J; bases not matched to a gene: 6. This CDR3 is built from 14 residues. The DNA of the CDR3 is TGTGCCAGCAGCGGCGGGAGTTTCGACAATGAGCAGTTCTTC. It specifies CASSGGSFDNEQFF.

The chain combines TRBV5-1 with TRBJ2-2, with D tentatively TRBD2 (5 bases). The CDR3 spans 13 residues. The germline V gene has CDR1 SGHRS and CDR2 YFSETQ. V was pared by 5 bases and J by 7 bases, with 12 bases between. The chain's CDR3 is CASSILAGGELFF. The CDR3, as DNA: TGCGCCAGCAGTATCCTAGCCGGCGGGGAGCTGTTTTTT.

The chain employs TRBV27 and TRBJ1-2; 10 bases line up with TRBD1. The J segment lost 4 bases and the V segment lost 7 bases, leaving 12 bases of the junction unmatched. This CDR3 is built from 16 residues. CDR1 and CDR2 (germline): MNHEY, SMNVEV (reference sequence). CDR3: CASTAISTGGFYGYTF. CDR3 nucleotides: TGTGCCAGCACCGCTATTTCGACAGGGGGCTTCTATGGCTACACCTTC.

The CDR3 nucleotides are TGTGCCAGCTCACCCTCATTGACACCAACCGGCGAAAAACTGTTTTTT. Translating it yields CASSPSLTPTGEKLFF. The chain couples TRBV18 to TRBJ1-4, with D hard to call. The germline V gene encodes CDR1 KGHSH and CDR2 LQKENI. There are 16 residues in the CDR3. V shed 3 bases and J shed 8 bases, with 19 bases lying between them.

The V gene is TRBV7-2, the J gene TRBJ2-1; maybe TRBD1 (6 bases). V was shortened by 2 bases and J by 4 bases, with 9 bases between the two germline ends. The CDR3 extends over 14 amino acids. Germline V gene data show CDR1 as SGHTA and CDR2 as FQGNSA. The CDR3 spells CASSLSGQYNEQFF. For the CDR3, the DNA is TGTGCCAGCAGCTTAAGTGGACAGTACAATGAGCAGTTCTTC.

V gene TRBV10-3 combines with J gene TRBJ1-2; 12 nucleotides agree with TRBD1. The V gene's germline CDR1 is ENHRY and CDR2 SYGVKD. CDR3 length equals 16 residues. Trimming removed 4 bases from V and 0 bases from J; junction bases left unmatched: 3. CDR3 amino acids: CAISGDRGQTNYGYTF. In DNA form, the CDR3 reads TGTGCCATCAGTGGGGACAGGGGGCAGACTAACTATGGCTACACCTTC.

The V gene is TRBV10-3, the J gene TRBJ1-2, with 7 bases aligning to TRBD1. V lost 7 bases to trimming and J lost 3 bases; unmatched junction nucleotides: 17. The CDR3 has 17 amino acids. Germline CDR1 is ENHRY and CDR2 is SYGVKD. The CDR3 DNA follows: TGTGCCATCAAGTTGGGCACAGGGGATAACGAAGACTATGGCTACACCTTC. As protein: CAIKLGTGDNEDYGYTF.

Concerning this clone: With a much larger clone just one base away, this may be a read error. The chain is built from TRBV7-8 and TRBJ1-1, with D uncertain. V was trimmed by 1 base and J by 1 base, leaving 4 bases between them. The CDR3 runs 13 residues. Germline loops: CDR1 SGHVS, CDR2 FQNEAQ. CDR3 in DNA: TGTGCCAGCAGCTTAGTCGAGAACACTGAAGCTTTCTTT. It codes for CASSLVENTEAFF.

This clone was counted once. The chain combines TRBV9 with TRBJ2-7, with D unclear. Per the germline V gene, CDR1 is SGDLS and CDR2 is YYNGEE. This CDR3 has 14 amino acids. Trimming removed 0 bases at V and 0 bases at J, with 7 bases between. This CDR3 is CASSVDAHSYEQYF. CDR3 nucleotide sequence: TGTGCCAGCAGCGTAGACGCGCACTCCTACGAGCAGTACTTC. Filled out from reference TRBV9 and TRBJ2-7, the complete variable domain reads DSGVTQTPKHLITATGQRVTLRCSPRSGDLSVYWYQQSLDQGLQFLIQYYNGEERAKGNILERFSAQQFPDLHSELNLSSLELGDSALYFCASSVDAHSYEQYFGPGTRLTVT.

This clone was observed once. The V call is TRBV5-4, the J call TRBJ2-5; D not certain. V lost 4 bases and J lost 3, with 22 bases in between. The CDR3 is made up of 17 amino acids. Germline assignment: CDR1 SGHNT and CDR2 YYREEE (reference sequence). The CDR3 nucleotides are TGTGCCAGCAGCCCCACCCCCGACTCTATGGGAAAAGAGACCCAGTACTTC. Translation gives CASSPTPDSMGKETQYF. Full variable domain (remainder filled in from reference TRBV5-4 and TRBJ2-5): ETGVTQSPTHLIKTRGQQVTLRCSSQSGHNTVSWYQQALGQGPQFIFQYYREEENGRGNFPPRFSGLQFPNYSSELNVNALELDDSALYLCASSPTPDSMGKETQYFGPGTRLLVL.